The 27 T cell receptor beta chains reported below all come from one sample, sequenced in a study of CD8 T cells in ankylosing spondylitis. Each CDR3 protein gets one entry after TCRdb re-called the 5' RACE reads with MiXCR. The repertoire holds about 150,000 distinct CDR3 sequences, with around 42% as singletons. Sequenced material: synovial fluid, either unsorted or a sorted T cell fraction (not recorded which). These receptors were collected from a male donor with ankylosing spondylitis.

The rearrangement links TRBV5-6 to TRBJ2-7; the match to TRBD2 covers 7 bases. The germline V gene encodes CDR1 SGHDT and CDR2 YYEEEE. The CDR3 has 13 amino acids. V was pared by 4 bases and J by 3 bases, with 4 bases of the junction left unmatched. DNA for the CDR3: TGTGCCAGCAGCCCAGGACTAGTCTACGAGCAGTACTTC. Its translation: CASSPGLVYEQYF.

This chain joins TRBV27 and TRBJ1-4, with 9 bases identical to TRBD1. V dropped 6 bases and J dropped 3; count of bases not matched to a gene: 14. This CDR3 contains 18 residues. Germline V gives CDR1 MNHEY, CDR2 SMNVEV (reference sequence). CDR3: CASRPTGTGTMANEKLFF. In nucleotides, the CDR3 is TGTGCCAGCAGACCAACCGGGACAGGGACCATGGCTAATGAAAAACTGTTTTTT.

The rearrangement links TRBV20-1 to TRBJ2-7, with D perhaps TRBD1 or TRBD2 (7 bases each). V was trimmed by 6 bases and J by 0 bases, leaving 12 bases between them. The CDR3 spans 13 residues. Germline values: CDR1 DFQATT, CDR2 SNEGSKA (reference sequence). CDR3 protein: CSAAGQISYEQYF. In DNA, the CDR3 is TGCAGTGCAGCGGGACAGATCTCCTACGAGCAGTACTTC.

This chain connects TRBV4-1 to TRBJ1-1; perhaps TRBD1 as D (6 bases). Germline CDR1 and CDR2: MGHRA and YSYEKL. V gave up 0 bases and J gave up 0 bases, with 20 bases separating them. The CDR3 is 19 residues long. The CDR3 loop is CASSQEWKQGRVVNTEAFF. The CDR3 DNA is TGCGCCAGCAGCCAAGAATGGAAACAGGGACGGGTTGTGAACACTGAAGCTTTCTTT.

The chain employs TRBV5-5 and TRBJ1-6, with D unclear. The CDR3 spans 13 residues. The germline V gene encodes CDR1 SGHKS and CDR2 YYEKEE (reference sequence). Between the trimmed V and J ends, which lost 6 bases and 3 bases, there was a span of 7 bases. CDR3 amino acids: CASKDGYNSPLHF. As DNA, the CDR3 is TGTGCCAGCAAAGACGGCTATAATTCACCCCTCCACTTT.

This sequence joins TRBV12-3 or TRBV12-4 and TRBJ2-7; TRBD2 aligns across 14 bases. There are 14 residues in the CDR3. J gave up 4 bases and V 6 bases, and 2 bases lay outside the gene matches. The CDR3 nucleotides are TGTGCCAGCAGCCGACTAGCGGGAGGGTACGAGCAGTACTTC. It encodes CASSRLAGGYEQYF.

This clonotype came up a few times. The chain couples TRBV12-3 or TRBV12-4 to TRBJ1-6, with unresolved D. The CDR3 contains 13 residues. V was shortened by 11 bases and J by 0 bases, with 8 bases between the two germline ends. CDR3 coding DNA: TGTGCCTGGGGTGACTCCTATAATTCACCCCTCCACTTT. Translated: CAWGDSYNSPLHF.

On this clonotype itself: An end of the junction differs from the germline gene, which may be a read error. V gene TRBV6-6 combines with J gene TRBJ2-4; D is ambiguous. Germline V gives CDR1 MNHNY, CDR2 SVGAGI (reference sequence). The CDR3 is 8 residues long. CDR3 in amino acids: CASNNQYF. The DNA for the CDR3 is TGTGCCAGCAACAATCAGTACTTC.

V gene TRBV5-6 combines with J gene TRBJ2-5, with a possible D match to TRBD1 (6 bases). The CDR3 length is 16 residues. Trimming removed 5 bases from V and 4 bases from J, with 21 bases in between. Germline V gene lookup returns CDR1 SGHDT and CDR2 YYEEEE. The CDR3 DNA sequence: TGTGCCAGCAGTTTCAAACCGGGACAAGGGTTAGAGACCCAGTACTTC. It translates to CASSFKPGQGLETQYF. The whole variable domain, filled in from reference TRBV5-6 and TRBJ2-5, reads DAGVTQSPTHLIKTRGQQVTLRCSPKSGHDTVSWYQQALGQGPQFIFQYYEEEERQRGNFPDRFSGHQFPNYSSELNVNALLLGDSALYLCASSFKPGQGLETQYFGPGTRLLVL.

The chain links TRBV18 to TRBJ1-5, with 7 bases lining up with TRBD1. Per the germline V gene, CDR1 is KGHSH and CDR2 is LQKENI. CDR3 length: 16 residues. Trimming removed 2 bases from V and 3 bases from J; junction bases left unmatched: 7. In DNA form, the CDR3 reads TGTGCCAGCTCACCATCGACAGGGCCCTTCAATCAGCCCCAGCATTTT. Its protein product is CASSPSTGPFNQPQHF.

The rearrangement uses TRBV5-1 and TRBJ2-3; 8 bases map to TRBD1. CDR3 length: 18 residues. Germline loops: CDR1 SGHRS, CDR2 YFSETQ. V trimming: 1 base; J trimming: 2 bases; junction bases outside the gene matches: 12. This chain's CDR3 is CASSLLFRGRRFTDTQYF. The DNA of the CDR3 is TGCGCCAGCAGCTTGTTATTCAGGGGGCGTAGATTCACAGATACGCAGTATTTT.

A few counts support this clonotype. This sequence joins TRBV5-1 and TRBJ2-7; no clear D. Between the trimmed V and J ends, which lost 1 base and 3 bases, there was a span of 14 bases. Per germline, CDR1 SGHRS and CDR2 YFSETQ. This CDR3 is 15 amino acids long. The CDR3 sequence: CASSLMGWWYYEQYF. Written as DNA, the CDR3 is TGCGCCAGCAGCTTGATGGGTTGGTGGTACTACGAGCAGTACTTC.

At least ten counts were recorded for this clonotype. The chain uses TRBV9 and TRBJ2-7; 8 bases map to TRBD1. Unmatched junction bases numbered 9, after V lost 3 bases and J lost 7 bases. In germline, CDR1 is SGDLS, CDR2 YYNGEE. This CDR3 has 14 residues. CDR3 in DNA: TGTGCCAGCAGCGGCGGGACAGGCGCCAGGGAGCAGTACTTC. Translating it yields CASSGGTGAREQYF.

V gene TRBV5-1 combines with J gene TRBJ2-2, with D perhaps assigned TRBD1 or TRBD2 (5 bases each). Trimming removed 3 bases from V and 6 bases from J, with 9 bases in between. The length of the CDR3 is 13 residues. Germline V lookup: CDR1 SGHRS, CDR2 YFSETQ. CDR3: CASSWWDPGELFF. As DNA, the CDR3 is TGCGCCAGCAGCTGGTGGGACCCCGGGGAGCTGTTTTTT. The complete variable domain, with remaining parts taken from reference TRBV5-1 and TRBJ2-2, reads KAGVTQTPRYLIKTRGQQVTLSCSPISGHRSVSWYQQTPGQGLQFLFEYFSETQRNKGNFPGRFSGRQFSNSRSEMNVSTLELGDSALYLCASSWWDPGELFFGEGSRLTVL.

CDR3 protein: CSPEVPGNWAEAFF. In DNA, the CDR3 is TGCAGCCCCGAGGTCCCGGGGAATTGGGCTGAAGCTTTCTTT. This chain uses TRBV20-1 with TRBJ1-1; D not certain. Per the germline V gene, CDR1 is DFQATT and CDR2 is SNEGSKA (reference sequence). This CDR3 is built from 14 residues.

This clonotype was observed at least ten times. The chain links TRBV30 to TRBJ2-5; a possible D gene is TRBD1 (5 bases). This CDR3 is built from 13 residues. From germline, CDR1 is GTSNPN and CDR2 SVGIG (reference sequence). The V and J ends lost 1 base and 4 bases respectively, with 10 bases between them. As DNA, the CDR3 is TGTGCCTGGAGTGCGGACAATCGAGAGACCCAGTACTTC. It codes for CAWSADNRETQYF. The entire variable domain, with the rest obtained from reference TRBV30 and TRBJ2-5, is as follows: SQTIHQWPATLVQPVGSPLSLECTVEGTSNPNLYWYRQAAGRGLQLLFYSVGIGQISSEVPQNLSASRPQDRQFILSSKKLLLSDSGFYLCAWSADNRETQYFGPGTRLLVL.

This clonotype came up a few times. CDR3 nucleotides: TGTGCCTGGACTAGCGGGGGGTCCCACGGGGATACGCAGTATTTT. Its protein is CAWTSGGSHGDTQYF. This chain uses TRBV30 with TRBJ2-3; 11 nucleotides match TRBD2. V was pared by 4 bases and J by 6 bases, with 9 bases of the junction left unmatched. This CDR3 region has 15 residues. From germline, CDR1 is GTSNPN and CDR2 SVGIG (reference sequence).

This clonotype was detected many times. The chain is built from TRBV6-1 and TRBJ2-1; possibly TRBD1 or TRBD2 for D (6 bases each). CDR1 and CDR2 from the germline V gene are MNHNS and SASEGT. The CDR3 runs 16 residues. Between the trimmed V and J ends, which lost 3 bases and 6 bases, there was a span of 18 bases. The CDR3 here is CASSDGPGGEVNEQFF. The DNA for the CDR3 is TGTGCCAGCAGTGATGGCCCCGGGGGCGAGGTCAATGAGCAGTTCTTC.

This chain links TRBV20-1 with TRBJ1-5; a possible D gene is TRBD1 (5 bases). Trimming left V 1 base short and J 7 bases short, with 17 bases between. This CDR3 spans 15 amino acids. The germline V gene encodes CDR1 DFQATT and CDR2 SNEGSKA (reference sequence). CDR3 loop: CSARAYGGKEQPQHF. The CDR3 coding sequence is TGCAGTGCTAGAGCGTATGGGGGTAAGGAGCAGCCCCAGCATTTT.

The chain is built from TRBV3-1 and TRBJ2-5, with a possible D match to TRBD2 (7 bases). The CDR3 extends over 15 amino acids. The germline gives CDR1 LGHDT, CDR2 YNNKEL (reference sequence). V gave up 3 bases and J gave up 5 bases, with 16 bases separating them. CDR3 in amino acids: CASSHWEGEMETQYF. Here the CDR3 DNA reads TGTGCCAGCAGCCACTGGGAGGGGGAGATGGAGACCCAGTACTTC.

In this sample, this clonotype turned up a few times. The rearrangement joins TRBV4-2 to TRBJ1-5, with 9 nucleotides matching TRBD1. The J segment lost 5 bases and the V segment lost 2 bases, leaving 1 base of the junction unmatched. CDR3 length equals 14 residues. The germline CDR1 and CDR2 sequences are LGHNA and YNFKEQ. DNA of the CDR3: TGTGCCAGCAGCCAAAGGACAGGGGATCAGCCCCAGCATTTT. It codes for CASSQRTGDQPQHF.

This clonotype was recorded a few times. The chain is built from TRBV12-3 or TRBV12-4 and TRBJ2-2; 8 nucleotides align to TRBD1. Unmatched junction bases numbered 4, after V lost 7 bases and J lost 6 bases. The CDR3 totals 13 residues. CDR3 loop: CASKAGGPGELFF. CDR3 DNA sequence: TGTGCCAGCAAGGCAGGGGGCCCCGGGGAGCTGTTTTTT.

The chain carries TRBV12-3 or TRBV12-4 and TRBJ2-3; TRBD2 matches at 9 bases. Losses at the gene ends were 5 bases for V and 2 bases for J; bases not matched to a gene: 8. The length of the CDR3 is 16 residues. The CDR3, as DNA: TGTGCCAGCAGTCTGGATCTAGCGGGACTCACAGATACGCAGTATTTT. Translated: CASSLDLAGLTDTQYF.

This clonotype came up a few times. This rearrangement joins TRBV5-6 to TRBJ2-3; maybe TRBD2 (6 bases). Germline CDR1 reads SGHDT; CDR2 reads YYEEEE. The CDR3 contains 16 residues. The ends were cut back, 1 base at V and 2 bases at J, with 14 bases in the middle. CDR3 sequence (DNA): TGTGCCAGCAGCTTGTTGGGGACGGGACTCACAGATACGCAGTATTTT. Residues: CASSLLGTGLTDTQYF.

CDR3 sequence (DNA): TGTGCCAGCTCCCTCTGCGAGAGCTCCTACAATGAGCAGTTCTTC. This gives the protein CASSLCESSYNEQFF. The chain combines TRBV18 with TRBJ2-1; no clear D. From germline, CDR1 is KGHSH and CDR2 LQKENI. Trimming stripped 6 bases from V and 0 bases from J, with 12 bases between. The CDR3 has 15 residues.

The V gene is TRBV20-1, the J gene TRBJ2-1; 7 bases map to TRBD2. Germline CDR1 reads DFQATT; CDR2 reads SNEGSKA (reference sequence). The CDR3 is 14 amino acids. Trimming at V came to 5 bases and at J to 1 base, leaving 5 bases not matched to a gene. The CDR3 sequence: CSAPTSASYNEQFF. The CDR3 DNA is TGCAGTGCTCCAACTAGCGCTTCCTACAATGAGCAGTTCTTC.

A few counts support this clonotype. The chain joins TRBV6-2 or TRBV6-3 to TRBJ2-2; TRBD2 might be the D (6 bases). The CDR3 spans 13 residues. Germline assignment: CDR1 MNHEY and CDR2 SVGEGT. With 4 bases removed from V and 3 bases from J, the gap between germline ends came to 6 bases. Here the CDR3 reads CASSLADTGELFF. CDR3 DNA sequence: TGTGCCAGCAGTTTAGCGGACACCGGGGAGCTGTTTTTT.